Shown below are 27 T cell receptor beta chains from a single sample sequenced in a study of blood T cells in healthy people across ages. Together with a sample-barcoded 5' primer, a J-beta primer mix was included in a second PCR lasting roughly 6 to 12 cycles. TCRdb re-called the 5' RACE reads through MiXCR, storing one row per CDR3 protein. The table shows some 1.5 million distinct CDR3 sequences, with over 25% occurring only once. Input material: blood. The receptors stem from a woman in her twenties or thirties in good health.

The sample holds a few counts of this clonotype. This sequence joins TRBV5-5 and TRBJ1-4; maybe TRBD1 (5 bases). The CDR3 length is 15 residues. Per germline, CDR1 SGHKS and CDR2 YYEKEE (reference sequence). Trimming took off 0 bases at V and 8 bases at J, with 14 bases between the two ends. In nucleotides, the CDR3 is TGTGCCAGCAGCTTGGAGGGGCTCGGACGGGAAAAACTGTTTTTT. Its protein is CASSLEGLGREKLFF. The variable domain in full, with the rest retrieved from reference TRBV5-5 and TRBJ1-4, is DAGVTQSPTHLIKTRGQQVTLRCSPISGHKSVSWYQQVLGQGPQFIFQYYEKEERGRGNFPDRFSARQFPNYSSELNVNALLLGDSALYLCASSLEGLGREKLFFGSGTQLSVL.

This sequence joins TRBV20-1 and TRBJ2-1; TRBD1 is a possible D gene (6 bases). Germline assignment: CDR1 DFQATT and CDR2 SNEGSKA (reference sequence). V was shortened by 5 bases and J by 5 bases, with 16 bases between the two germline ends. The CDR3 runs 14 residues. CDR3 sequence reads: CSARDMAKNNEQFF. CDR3 coding DNA: TGCAGTGCTCGGGACATGGCCAAAAACAATGAGCAGTTCTTC.

This chain links TRBV7-2 with TRBJ2-5; 9 bases map to TRBD2. V dropped 5 bases and J dropped 5; count of bases not matched to a gene: 9. Germline V gene lookup returns CDR1 SGHTA and CDR2 FQGNSA. The CDR3 runs 15 residues. The CDR3 coding sequence is TGTGCCAGCAGCCCCTGGGGACTAGCTGGGGAGACCCAGTACTTC. Translating gives CASSPWGLAGETQYF.

The chain uses TRBV24-1 and TRBJ1-2; D remains ambiguous. Trimming shortened V by 3 bases and J by 2 bases, and 9 bases separated the two germline ends. In germline, CDR1 is KGHDR, CDR2 SFDVKD. The CDR3 runs 14 residues. CDR3 residues: CATSDSRPNYGYTF. In nucleotides, the CDR3 is TGTGCCACCAGTGATAGTCGGCCCAACTATGGCTACACCTTC.

For this clonotype: A read error may be the cause here, since a much bigger clone is one base away. V gene TRBV9 combines with J gene TRBJ2-1; D gene unclear. The ends were cut back, 0 bases at V and 10 bases at J, with 17 bases in the middle. The CDR3 is 15 amino acids. The V gene's germline CDR1 is SGDLS and CDR2 YYNGEE. CDR3 region: CASSVALGIGYEQFF. The DNA for the CDR3 is TGTGCCAGCAGCGTAGCTTTGGGAATAGGCTACGAGCAGTTCTTC.

This clonotype was recorded at least ten times. Germline and junction disagree at one end, which may indicate a read error. The chain has TRBV7-2 and TRBJ2-7; D may match TRBD1 or TRBD2 (7 bases each). The CDR3 length is 15 residues. In germline, CDR1 is SGHTA, CDR2 FQGNSA. CDR3 DNA sequence: TGTGCCAGCAGTTTAGGGGGCGGGGACTACTACGAGCAGTACTTC. Amino acid sequence: CASSLGGGDYYEQYF.

This clonotype was counted at least ten times. The J gene is TRBJ2-7, the V gene TRBV5-1; the match to TRBD2 covers 8 bases. J gave up 2 bases and V 4 bases, and 8 bases lay outside the gene matches. This CDR3 has 15 amino acids. From germline, CDR1 is SGHRS and CDR2 YFSETQ. The CDR3 protein is CASSLLAGDTYEQYF. The CDR3 coding sequence is TGCGCCAGCAGCCTTCTAGCGGGCGATACCTACGAGCAGTACTTC. The full variable domain, with the rest looked up from reference TRBV5-1 and TRBJ2-7, is KAGVTQTPRYLIKTRGQQVTLSCSPISGHRSVSWYQQTPGQGLQFLFEYFSETQRNKGNFPGRFSGRQFSNSRSEMNVSTLELGDSALYLCASSLLAGDTYEQYFGPGTRLTVT.

Concerning this clonotype: This could be a read error, since a much larger clone is one nucleotide away. V and J are TRBV2 and TRBJ2-1; D remains unclear. CDR3 length: 12 amino acids. Germline lookup yields CDR1 SNHLY and CDR2 FYNNEI. Trimming took 8 bases from V and 8 from J, leaving 13 bases between them. The CDR3 loop is CASGATADEQFF. The CDR3 DNA is TGTGCCAGCGGTGCGACGGCCGATGAGCAGTTCTTC.

This chain uses TRBV24-1 with TRBJ1-5; a weak D match, TRBD1 (5 bases). V shed 3 bases and J shed 4 bases, with 15 bases lying between them. Per germline, CDR1 KGHDR and CDR2 SFDVKD. This CDR3 contains 16 residues. The CDR3 loop reads CATSDGGPPQNQPQHF. The CDR3 coding sequence is TGTGCCACCAGTGATGGGGGACCCCCGCAAAATCAGCCCCAGCATTTT.

The sample holds a few counts of this clonotype. The V gene is TRBV7-2, the J gene TRBJ2-1; 9 nucleotides align to TRBD1. This CDR3 has 13 residues. V trimming: 5 bases; J trimming: 9 bases; junction bases outside the gene matches: 5. Germline V gene data show CDR1 as SGHTA and CDR2 as FQGNSA. The CDR3 protein is CASSIRQGGEQFF. The CDR3, as DNA: TGTGCCAGCAGCATAAGACAGGGGGGTGAGCAGTTCTTC.

The rearrangement uses TRBV12-3 or TRBV12-4 and TRBJ1-2, with D possibly TRBD1 on 5 matching bases. Deletions cut 5 bases from V and 4 bases from J, with 20 bases between. The CDR3 has 16 amino acids. The CDR3 loop reads CASSPTGTPLPYGYTF. The CDR3 DNA reads as TGTGCCAGCAGTCCTACCGGGACCCCACTGCCCTATGGCTACACCTTC.

The chain combines TRBV3-1 with TRBJ2-7, with 9 bases that match TRBD2. This CDR3 contains 18 residues. Germline CDR1 reads LGHDT; CDR2 reads YNNKEL (reference sequence). The V segment lost 6 bases and the J segment 1 base; nucleotides outside the gene matches: 16. The CDR3 loop reads CASSPIAGANNGSYEQYF. In DNA form, the CDR3 reads TGTGCCAGCAGTCCAATAGCGGGAGCAAATAATGGGTCCTACGAGCAGTACTTC.

The chain is built from TRBV27 and TRBJ1-3; no clear D. The CDR3 sequence is 13 residues long. V lost 5 bases and J lost 2, with 7 bases in between. CDR1 is MNHEY and CDR2 is SMNVEV in the germline V gene (reference sequence). Written as DNA, the CDR3 is TGTGCCAGCAGTATCAGCGCTGGAAACACCATATATTTT. Protein sequence: CASSISAGNTIYF.

V and J are TRBV5-1 and TRBJ1-1; D is perhaps TRBD1 (5 bases). This CDR3 spans 13 amino acids. The germline V gene has CDR1 SGHRS and CDR2 YFSETQ. Trimming cost V 4 bases and J 8 bases, with 15 bases left between them. The DNA of the CDR3 is TGCGCCAGCAGCCGGGACTTACGTGGGGAAGCTTTCTTT. This sequence encodes CASSRDLRGEAFF. The complete variable domain, with remaining parts taken from reference TRBV5-1 and TRBJ1-1, reads KAGVTQTPRYLIKTRGQQVTLSCSPISGHRSVSWYQQTPGQGLQFLFEYFSETQRNKGNFPGRFSGRQFSNSRSEMNVSTLELGDSALYLCASSRDLRGEAFFGQGTRLTVV.

This chain uses TRBV18 with TRBJ1-6, with D tentatively TRBD1 (6 bases). Trimming removed 2 bases at V and 9 bases at J, with 14 bases between. This CDR3 is built from 15 residues. The germline V gene has CDR1 KGHSH and CDR2 LQKENI. Here the CDR3 reads CASSPGTTDGSPLHF. As DNA, the CDR3 is TGTGCCAGCTCACCAGGGACAACAGACGGTTCACCCCTCCACTTT.

This clonotype was seen repeatedly, ten times or more. This chain uses TRBV7-2 with TRBJ2-3; 7 bases are shared with TRBD2. Trimming at V came to 1 base and at J to 0 bases, leaving 4 bases not matched to a gene. This CDR3 contains 16 residues. CDR1 SGHTA and CDR2 FQGNSA come from the germline V gene. The CDR3 DNA follows: TGTGCCAGCAGCTTAGGGGACTACCCTAGCACAGATACGCAGTATTTT. Its protein is CASSLGDYPSTDTQYF.

This clonotype was detected a few times. The J gene is TRBJ2-3, the V gene TRBV7-9; a possible D gene is TRBD2 (5 bases). V shed 5 bases and J shed 5 bases, with 23 bases lying between them. Germline values: CDR1 SEHNR, CDR2 FQNEAQ (reference sequence). The CDR3 covers 17 residues. CDR3 DNA: TGTGCCAGCAGCATGCGGTCGTGGGATCCCGAGGGAGATACGCAGTATTTT. Translation gives CASSMRSWDPEGDTQYF. The full variable domain, rest sourced from reference TRBV7-9 and TRBJ2-3, is DTGVSQNPRHKITKRGQNVTFRCDPISEHNRLYWYRQTLGQGPEFLTYFQNEAQLEKSRLLSDRFSAERPKGSFSTLEIQRTEQGDSAMYLCASSMRSWDPEGDTQYFGPGTRLTVL.

V gene TRBV24-1 combines with J gene TRBJ1-1; 8 bases fit TRBD1. J gave up 2 bases and V 5 bases, and 6 bases lay outside the gene matches. Germline assignment: CDR1 KGHDR and CDR2 SFDVKD. CDR3 size: 15 residues. CDR3: CATSGGQGINTEAFF. CDR3 in DNA: TGTGCCACCAGTGGAGGACAGGGAATAAACACTGAAGCTTTCTTT.

The sample holds a few counts of this clonotype. Just one base apart from a much larger clone, this may be a read error. In DNA, the CDR3 is TGCGCCAGCAGCCAACAACTAGCGGGAGGGACCGATGAGCAGTTCTTC. Translated: CASSQQLAGGTDEQFF. V gene TRBV4-1 combines with J gene TRBJ2-1, with 13 bases lining up with TRBD2. V lost 2 bases and J lost 8; bases outside the gene matches: 6. This CDR3 comprises 16 residues. Germline V gives CDR1 MGHRA, CDR2 YSYEKL.

This clonotype showed up many times. The chain links TRBV7-2 to TRBJ1-1; 10 nucleotides match TRBD1. CDR3 length: 16 amino acids. With 4 bases clipped from V and 4 bases from J, the junction kept 9 bases outside the gene matches. From germline, CDR1 is SGHTA and CDR2 FQGNSA. CDR3 protein: CASSSGDRGWITEAFF. DNA for the CDR3: TGTGCCAGCAGCTCCGGGGACAGGGGTTGGATCACTGAAGCTTTCTTT. Filled out from reference TRBV7-2 and TRBJ1-1, the complete variable domain reads GAGVSQSPSNKVTEKGKDVELRCDPISGHTALYWYRQSLGQGLEFLIYFQGNSAPDKSGLPSDRFSAERTGGSVSTLTIQRTQQEDSAVYLCASSSGDRGWITEAFFGQGTRLTVV.

This clonotype was observed a handful of times. V is TRBV27 and J is TRBJ2-1; no clear D. Trimming took off 4 bases at V and 10 bases at J, with 20 bases between the two ends. CDR3 length equals 15 residues. CDR1 MNHEY and CDR2 SMNVEV come from the germline V gene (reference sequence). The chain's CDR3 is CASSSLRASQEEQFF. The CDR3 nucleotides read TGTGCCAGCAGTTCCCTTCGCGCTAGTCAAGAAGAGCAGTTCTTC.

This clonotype was counted between two and nine times. This sequence joins TRBV28 and TRBJ1-2; D unclear. The CDR3 runs 14 residues. V shed 2 bases and J shed 0 bases, with 7 bases lying between them. CDR1 is MDHEN and CDR2 is SYDVKM in the germline V gene. The CDR3 protein is CASSLQTANYGYTF. CDR3 DNA sequence: TGTGCCAGCAGTTTACAAACAGCTAACTATGGCTACACCTTC.

This clonotype was observed at least ten times. The chain couples TRBV5-5 to TRBJ2-7; 8 bases line up with TRBD1. This CDR3 comprises 13 residues. Trimming removed 6 bases from V and 2 bases from J; junction bases left unmatched: 4. Germline values: CDR1 SGHKS, CDR2 YYEKEE (reference sequence). As DNA, the CDR3 is TGTGCCAGCACGGGACAGGTTCCCTACGAGCAGTACTTC. It is translated as CASTGQVPYEQYF.

This chain uses TRBV6-5 with TRBJ2-5, with 8 bases fitting TRBD1. After removal of 6 bases from V and 4 bases from J, the junction contained 10 bases not matched to a gene. This CDR3 is built from 15 residues. Germline loops: CDR1 MNHEY, CDR2 SVGAGI. DNA of the CDR3: TGTGCCAGCAGATTCGACAGGGGATTGCGAGAGACCCAGTACTTC. Its protein product is CASRFDRGLRETQYF.

The V gene is TRBV7-3, the J gene TRBJ2-1; D is undetermined. This CDR3 has 15 residues. Germline lookup yields CDR1 SGHTA and CDR2 FQGTGA. V was cut by 2 bases and J by 2 bases, with 10 bases left in between. Here the CDR3 reads CASSLRLPPYNEQFF. In DNA, the CDR3 is TGTGCCAGCAGCTTACGGCTCCCACCCTACAATGAGCAGTTCTTC.

This sequence joins TRBV20-1 and TRBJ1-1, with unresolved D. V was clipped by 1 base and J by 1 base, with 7 bases between them. This CDR3 region has 13 residues. The germline gives CDR1 DFQATT, CDR2 SNEGSKA (reference sequence). CDR3: CSARVTENTEAFF. CDR3 nucleotide sequence: TGCAGTGCTAGAGTGACCGAGAACACTGAAGCTTTCTTT.

This clonotype was seen only a few times. The chain is built from TRBV6-4 and TRBJ1-2; 11 bases match TRBD1. The CDR3 extends over 13 amino acids. Trimming removed 8 bases from V and 5 bases from J; junction bases left unmatched: 4. The germline CDR1 and CDR2 sequences are MRHNA and SNTAGT. CDR3 amino acids: CASRTGGRYGYTF. CDR3 DNA: TGTGCCAGCCGGACAGGGGGCAGATATGGCTACACCTTC.